The sequence of this TCR beta chain was determined in a study of cytomegalovirus exposure and HLA in healthy donors. General study points: Donors belonging to an Asian-associated ancestry cluster reportedly showed fewer N-insertions in productive TCRs than the roughly 700-donor mean, according to what a later analysis found. Earlier analysis found most TCR beta V segments productive about 87% or about 30% of the time. Association of a missense DCLRE1C variant with TCR beta V- and J-gene trimming was reported in a later analysis.

Trimming took off 7 bases at V and 4 bases at J, with 13 bases between the two ends. The CDR3 runs to 13 residues. Per germline, CDR1 MGHRA and CDR2 YSYEKL. PCR was performed using 60 Vbeta and 13 Jbeta primers. The method was immunoSEQ multiplex PCR; TCRdb's version includes in-frame clones alone and lacks a portion of them. The sample consists of about 100,000 clones, about four fifths of them appearing once. A remark on this clone: Its antigen is not known.

Regarding donors, all were healthy bone marrow donors. The source material was PBMCs. This chain connects TRBV4-1 to TRBJ1-2; D might be TRBD1 (5 bases). The clonotype originates from a female donor in good health and CMV-seropositive. CDR3: CASNGGGGYGYTF. CDR3 nucleotide sequence: TGCGCCAGCAATGGGGGAGGTGGCTATGGCTACACCTTC.